This T cell receptor beta chain was found in a study of response to subunit inactivated influenza vaccine. From the RT-PCR reads, TCRdb called clonotypes with MiXCR, one entry per CDR3 protein. The sample has roughly 500,000 distinct CDR3 sequences, around 25% seen once. A few counts support this clonotype. Its cognate antigen is unknown. Findings and limits, study-wide: New T cells are recruited in small numbers by each seasonal influenza vaccination, according to the authors' suggestion.

The V gene end was trimmed by 4 bases and the J gene end by 4 bases; junction bases not matched to a gene: 9. The CDR3 loop spans 15 amino acids. Germline CDR1 SGHNT, CDR2 YENEEA. Specimen: CD4+ T cells sorted from PBMCs, collected 4 to 6 days after vaccination. The receptor comes from a man aged 50 or older who received an inactivated influenza vaccine. V and J are TRBV11-3 and TRBJ2-7, with 8 bases that match TRBD1. The CDR3 spells CASSSGPQGAYEQYF. CDR3 sequence (DNA): TGTGCCAGCAGCTCAGGACCCCAGGGGGCTTACGAGCAGTACTTC. The full variable domain, in which reference TRBV11-3 and TRBJ2-7 provide the parts outside the CDR3, is EAGVVQSPRYKIIEKKQPVAFWCNPISGHNTLYWYLQNLGQGPELLIRYENEEAVDDSQLPKDRFSAERLKGVDSTLKIQPAELGDSAVYLCASSSGPQGAYEQYFGPGTRLTVT.